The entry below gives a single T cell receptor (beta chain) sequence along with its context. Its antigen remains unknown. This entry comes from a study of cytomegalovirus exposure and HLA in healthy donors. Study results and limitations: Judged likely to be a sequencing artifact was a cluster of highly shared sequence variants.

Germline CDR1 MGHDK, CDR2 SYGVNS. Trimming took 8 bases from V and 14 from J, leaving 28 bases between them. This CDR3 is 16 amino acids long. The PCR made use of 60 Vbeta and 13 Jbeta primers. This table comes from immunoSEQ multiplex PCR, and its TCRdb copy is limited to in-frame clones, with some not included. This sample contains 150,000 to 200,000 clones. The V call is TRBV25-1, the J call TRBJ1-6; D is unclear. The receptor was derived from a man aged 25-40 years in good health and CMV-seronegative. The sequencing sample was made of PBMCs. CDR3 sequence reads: CASADLNGTPSAALHF. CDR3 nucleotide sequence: TGTGCCAGCGCCGACTTGAATGGAACTCCCTCCGCGGCCCTCCACTTT.